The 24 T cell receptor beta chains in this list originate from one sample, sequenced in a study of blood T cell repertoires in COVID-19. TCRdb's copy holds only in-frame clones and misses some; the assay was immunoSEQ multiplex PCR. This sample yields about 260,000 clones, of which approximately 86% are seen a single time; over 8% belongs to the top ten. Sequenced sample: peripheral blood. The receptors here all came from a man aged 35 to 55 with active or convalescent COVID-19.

The CDR3 DNA is TGTGCCAGCAGTTTACCGGGGGATCCCTACAATGAGCAGTTCTTC. Protein product: CASSLPGDPYNEQFF. V and J are TRBV28 and TRBJ2-1, with D possibly TRBD2 on 6 matching bases. CDR1 is MDHEN and CDR2 is SYDVKM in the germline V gene. This CDR3 has 15 residues. Trimming removed 2 bases at V and 2 bases at J, with 10 bases between.

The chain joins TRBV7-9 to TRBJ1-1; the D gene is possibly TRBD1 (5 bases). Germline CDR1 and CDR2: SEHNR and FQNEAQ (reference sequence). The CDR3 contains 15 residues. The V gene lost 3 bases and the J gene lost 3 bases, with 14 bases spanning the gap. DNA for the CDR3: TGTGCCAGCAGCTTGTATCAGGGTCGGTACACTGAAGCTTTCTTT. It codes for CASSLYQGRYTEAFF.

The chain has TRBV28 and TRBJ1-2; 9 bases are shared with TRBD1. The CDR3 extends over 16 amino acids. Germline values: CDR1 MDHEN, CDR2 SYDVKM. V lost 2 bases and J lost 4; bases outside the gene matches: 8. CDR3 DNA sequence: TGTGCCAGCAGTTTAACTAGGACAGGGGCACCCTATGGCTACACCTTC. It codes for CASSLTRTGAPYGYTF.

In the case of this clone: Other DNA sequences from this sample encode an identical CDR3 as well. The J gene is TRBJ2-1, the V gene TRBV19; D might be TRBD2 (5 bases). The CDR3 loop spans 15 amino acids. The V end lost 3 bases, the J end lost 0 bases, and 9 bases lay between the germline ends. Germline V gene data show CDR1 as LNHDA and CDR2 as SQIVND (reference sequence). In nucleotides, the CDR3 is TGTGCCAGTAGTATCTCTGGGAGCTCCTACAATGAGCAGTTCTTC. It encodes CASSISGSSYNEQFF. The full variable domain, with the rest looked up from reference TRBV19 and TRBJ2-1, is DGGITQSPKYLFRKEGQNVTLSCEQNLNHDAMYWYRQDPGQGLRLIYYSQIVNDFQKGDIAEGYSVSREKKESFPLTVTSAQKNPTAFYLCASSISGSSYNEQFFGPGTRLTVL.

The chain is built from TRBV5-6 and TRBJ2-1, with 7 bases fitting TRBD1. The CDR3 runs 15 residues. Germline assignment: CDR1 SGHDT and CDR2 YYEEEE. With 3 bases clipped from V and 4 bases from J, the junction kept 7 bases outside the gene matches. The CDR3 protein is CASSSGTVNYNEQFF. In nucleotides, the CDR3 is TGTGCCAGCAGCTCCGGGACAGTTAATTACAATGAGCAGTTCTTC.

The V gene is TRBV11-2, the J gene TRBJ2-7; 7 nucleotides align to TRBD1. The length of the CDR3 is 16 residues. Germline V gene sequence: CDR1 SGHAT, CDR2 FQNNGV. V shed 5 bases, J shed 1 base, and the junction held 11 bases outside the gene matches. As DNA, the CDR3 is TGTGCCAGCAGCCCGACCGGGACAGTTTCATCCTACGAGCAGTACTTC. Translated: CASSPTGTVSSYEQYF.

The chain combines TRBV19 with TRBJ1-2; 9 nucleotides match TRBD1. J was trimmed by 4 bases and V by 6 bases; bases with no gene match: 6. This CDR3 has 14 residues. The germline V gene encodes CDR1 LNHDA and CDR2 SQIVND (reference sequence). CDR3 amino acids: CASSPGTGLYGYTF. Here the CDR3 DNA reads TGTGCCAGTAGCCCTGGGACAGGGCTCTATGGCTACACCTTC.

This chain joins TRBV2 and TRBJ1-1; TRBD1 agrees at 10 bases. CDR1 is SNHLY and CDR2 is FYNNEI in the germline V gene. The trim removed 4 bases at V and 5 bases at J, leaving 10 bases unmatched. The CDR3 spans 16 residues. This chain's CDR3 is CASSGQGARAWTEAFF. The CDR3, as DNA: TGTGCCAGCAGTGGACAGGGGGCCCGGGCGTGGACTGAAGCTTTCTTT.

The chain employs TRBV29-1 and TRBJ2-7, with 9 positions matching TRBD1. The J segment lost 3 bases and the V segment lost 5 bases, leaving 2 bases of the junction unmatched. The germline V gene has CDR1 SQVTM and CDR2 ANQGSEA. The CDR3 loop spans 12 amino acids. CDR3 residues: CSVQGQGYEQYF. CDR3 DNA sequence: TGCAGCGTTCAGGGACAGGGCTACGAGCAGTACTTC.

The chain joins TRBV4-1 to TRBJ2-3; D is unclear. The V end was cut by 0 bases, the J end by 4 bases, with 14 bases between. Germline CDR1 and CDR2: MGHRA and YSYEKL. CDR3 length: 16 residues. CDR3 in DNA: TGCGCCAGCAGCCAAGAGTCGGGTCTAAGTGCAGATACGCAGTATTTT. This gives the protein CASSQESGLSADTQYF.

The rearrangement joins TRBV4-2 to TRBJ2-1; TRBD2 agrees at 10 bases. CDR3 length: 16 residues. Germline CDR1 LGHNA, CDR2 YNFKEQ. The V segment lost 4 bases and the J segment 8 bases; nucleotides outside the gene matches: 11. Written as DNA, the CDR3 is TGTGCCAGCAGCCCGGCCCCTAGCGGGGGTGGCTATGAGCAGTTCTTC. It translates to CASSPAPSGGGYEQFF.

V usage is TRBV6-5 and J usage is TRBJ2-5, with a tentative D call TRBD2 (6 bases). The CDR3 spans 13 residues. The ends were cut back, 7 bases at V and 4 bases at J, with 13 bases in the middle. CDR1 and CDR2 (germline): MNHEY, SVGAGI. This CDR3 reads CASNGRGRETQYF. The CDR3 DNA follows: TGTGCCAGCAATGGACGGGGGAGAGAGACCCAGTACTTC.

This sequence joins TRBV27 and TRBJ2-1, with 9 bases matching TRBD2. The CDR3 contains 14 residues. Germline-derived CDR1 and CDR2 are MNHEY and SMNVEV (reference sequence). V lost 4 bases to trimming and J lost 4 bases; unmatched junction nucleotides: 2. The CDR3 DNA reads TGTGCCAGCAGTTGGCGGGGGGGTTACAATGAGCAGTTCTTC. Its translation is CASSWRGGYNEQFF.

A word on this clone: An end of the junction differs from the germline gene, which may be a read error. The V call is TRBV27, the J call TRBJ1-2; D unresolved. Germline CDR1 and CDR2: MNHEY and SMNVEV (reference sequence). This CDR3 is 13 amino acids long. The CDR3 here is CASSLAVNYDYTF. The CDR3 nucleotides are TGTGCCAGCAGTTTGGCAGTAAACTATGACTACACCTTC.

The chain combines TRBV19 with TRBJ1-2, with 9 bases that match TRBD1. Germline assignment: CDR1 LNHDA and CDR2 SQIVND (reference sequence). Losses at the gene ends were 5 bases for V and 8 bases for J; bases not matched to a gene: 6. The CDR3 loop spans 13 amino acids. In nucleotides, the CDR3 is TGTGCCAGTAGTTTCCGGGACAGGGAAGGCTACACCTTC. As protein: CASSFRDREGYTF.

The CDR3 DNA reads as TGTGCCAGCAGCCAATCCGAGAATGAAAAACTGTTTTTT. This codes for CASSQSENEKLFF. This chain connects TRBV11-3 to TRBJ1-4; D remains unclear. V was trimmed by 5 bases and J by 5 bases, leaving 9 bases between them. Per the germline V gene, CDR1 is SGHNT and CDR2 is YENEEA. This CDR3 contains 13 residues.

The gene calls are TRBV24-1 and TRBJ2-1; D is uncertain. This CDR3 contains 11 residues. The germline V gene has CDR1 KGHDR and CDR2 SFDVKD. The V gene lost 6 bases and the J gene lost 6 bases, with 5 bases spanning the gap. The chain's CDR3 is CATSLSNEQFF. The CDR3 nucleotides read TGTGCCACCAGTCTGTCCAATGAGCAGTTCTTC.

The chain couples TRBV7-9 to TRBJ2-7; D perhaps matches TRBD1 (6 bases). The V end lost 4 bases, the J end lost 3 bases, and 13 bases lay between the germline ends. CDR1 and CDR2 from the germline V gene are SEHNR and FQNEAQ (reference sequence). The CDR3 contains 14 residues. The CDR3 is CASSSLRQDYEQYF. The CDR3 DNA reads TGTGCCAGCAGCTCGCTTAGACAGGACTACGAGCAGTACTTC.

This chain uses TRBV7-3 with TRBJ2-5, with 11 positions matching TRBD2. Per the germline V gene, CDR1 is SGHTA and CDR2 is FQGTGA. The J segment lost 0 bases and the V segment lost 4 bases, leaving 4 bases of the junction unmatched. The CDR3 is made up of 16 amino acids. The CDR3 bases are TGTGCCAGCAGCTCCATAGCGGGGGGGTACCAAGAGACCCAGTACTTC. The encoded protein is CASSSIAGGYQETQYF.

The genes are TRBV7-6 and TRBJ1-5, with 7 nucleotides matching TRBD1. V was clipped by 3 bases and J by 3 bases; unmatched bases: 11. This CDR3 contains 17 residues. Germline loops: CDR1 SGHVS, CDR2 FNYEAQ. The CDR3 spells CASSLLPLTGNNQPQHF. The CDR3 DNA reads TGTGCCAGCAGCTTGCTGCCCCTGACAGGGAACAATCAGCCCCAGCATTTT.

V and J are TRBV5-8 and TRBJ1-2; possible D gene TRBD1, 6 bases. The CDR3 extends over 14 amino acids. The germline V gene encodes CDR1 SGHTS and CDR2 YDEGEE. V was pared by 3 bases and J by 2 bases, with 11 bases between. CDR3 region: CASSSPGQNYGYTF. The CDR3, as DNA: TGTGCCAGCAGCTCGCCGGGACAAAACTATGGCTACACCTTC.

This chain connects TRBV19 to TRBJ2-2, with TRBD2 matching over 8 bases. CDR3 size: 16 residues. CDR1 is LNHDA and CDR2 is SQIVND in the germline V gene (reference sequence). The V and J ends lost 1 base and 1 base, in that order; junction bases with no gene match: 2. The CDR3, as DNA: TGTGCCAGTAGTATAGCCAGCGGGGGGAACACCGGGGAGCTGTTTTTT. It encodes CASSIASGGNTGELFF.

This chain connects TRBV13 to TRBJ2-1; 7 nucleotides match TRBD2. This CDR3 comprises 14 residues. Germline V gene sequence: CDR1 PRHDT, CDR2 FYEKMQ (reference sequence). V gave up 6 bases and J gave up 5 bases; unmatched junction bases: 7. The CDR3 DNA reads TGTGCCAGCAGAACGGGGGGTCCCAACAATGAGCAGTTCTTC. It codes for CASRTGGPNNEQFF.

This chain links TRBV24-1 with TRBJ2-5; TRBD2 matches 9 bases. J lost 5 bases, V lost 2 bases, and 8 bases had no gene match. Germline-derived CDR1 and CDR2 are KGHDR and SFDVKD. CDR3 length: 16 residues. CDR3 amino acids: CATSDWRGRAAETQYF. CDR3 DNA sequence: TGTGCCACCAGTGATTGGCGCGGGAGGGCCGCGGAGACCCAGTACTTC.